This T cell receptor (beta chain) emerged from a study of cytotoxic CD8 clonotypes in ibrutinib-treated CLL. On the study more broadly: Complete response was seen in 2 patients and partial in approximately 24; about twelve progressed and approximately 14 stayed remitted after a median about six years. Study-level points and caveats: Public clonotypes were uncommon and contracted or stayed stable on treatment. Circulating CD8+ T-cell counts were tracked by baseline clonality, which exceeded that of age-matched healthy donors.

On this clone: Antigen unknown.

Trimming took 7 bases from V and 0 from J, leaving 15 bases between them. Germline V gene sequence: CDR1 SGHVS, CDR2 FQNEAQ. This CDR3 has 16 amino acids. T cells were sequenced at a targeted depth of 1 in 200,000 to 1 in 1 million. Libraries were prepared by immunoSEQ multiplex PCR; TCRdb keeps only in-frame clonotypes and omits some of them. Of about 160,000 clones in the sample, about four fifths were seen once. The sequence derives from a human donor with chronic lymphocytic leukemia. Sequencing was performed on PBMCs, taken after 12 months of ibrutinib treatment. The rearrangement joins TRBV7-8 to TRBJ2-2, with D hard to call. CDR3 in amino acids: CASTQPGWANTGELFF. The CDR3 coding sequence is TGTGCCAGCACCCAGCCTGGTTGGGCGAACACCGGGGAGCTGTTTTTT. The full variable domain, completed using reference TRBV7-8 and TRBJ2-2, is GAGVSQSPRYKVAKRGQDVALRCDPISGHVSLFWYQQALGQGPEFLTYFQNEAQLDKSGLPSDRFFAERPEGSVSTLKIQRTQQEDSAVYLCASTQPGWANTGELFFGEGSRLTVL.